These 11 T cell receptor beta chains were all obtained from the same sample, sequenced in a study of blood T cell repertoires in COVID-19. Sequencing was performed with immunoSEQ multiplex PCR; in TCRdb, only in-frame clones are kept and a portion is missing. The sample holds roughly 63,000 clones, more than 60% seen once. The specimen was peripheral blood. The receptors shown here come from a human donor in a cohort sampled during active COVID-19.

This clone was counted ten times or more. The V gene is TRBV6-2 or TRBV6-3, the J gene TRBJ2-2; TRBD2 matches 11 bases. The CDR3 has 18 amino acids. Germline values: CDR1 MNHEY, CDR2 SVGEGT. V gave up 3 bases and J gave up 3 bases; unmatched junction bases: 9. The CDR3 DNA follows: TGTGCCAGCAGTTATTTAGCGGGGGGGAACTCCGACACCGGGGAGCTGTTTTTT. This codes for CASSYLAGGNSDTGELFF.

This sequence joins TRBV5-1 and TRBJ2-1, with 7 nucleotides matching TRBD1. After removal of 3 bases from V and 4 bases from J, the junction contained 4 bases not matched to a gene. This CDR3 region has 14 residues. Germline CDR1 and CDR2: SGHRS and YFSETQ. The CDR3 DNA sequence: TGCGCCAGCAGCTGGCCGACAGGGTACAATGAGCAGTTCTTC. Its protein is CASSWPTGYNEQFF.

This clone appeared a few times. This chain joins TRBV6-2 or TRBV6-3 and TRBJ1-2; 7 nucleotides line up with TRBD1. V trimming: 4 bases; J trimming: 2 bases; junction bases outside the gene matches: 10. Germline lookup yields CDR1 MNHEY and CDR2 SVGEGT. CDR3 length: 16 amino acids. CDR3 residues: CASSFLLARGNYGYTF. The CDR3 DNA follows: TGTGCCAGCAGTTTCCTCTTGGCCAGGGGGAACTATGGCTACACCTTC.

This rearrangement joins TRBV18 to TRBJ2-2, with 8 bases identical to TRBD2. In germline, CDR1 is KGHSH, CDR2 LQKENI. V trimming: 6 bases; J trimming: 6 bases; junction bases outside the gene matches: 3. This CDR3 region has 13 residues. The chain's CDR3 is CASSLAGPGELFF. Written as DNA, the CDR3 is TGTGCCAGCTCGTTAGCGGGACCCGGGGAGCTGTTTTTT.

The rearrangement joins TRBV19 to TRBJ2-7, with no clear D. The length of the CDR3 is 13 residues. Germline-derived CDR1 and CDR2 are LNHDA and SQIVND (reference sequence). The CDR3 coding sequence is TGTGCTTCGTCGGTCCGGCGCGGCGACGAGCAGTACTTC. Translation gives CASSVRRGDEQYF.

This clone was detected only a few times. The chain is built from TRBV2 and TRBJ2-7; 8 bases map to TRBD1. The CDR3 runs to 15 residues. The germline V gene has CDR1 SNHLY and CDR2 FYNNEI. With 7 bases clipped from V and 1 base from J, the junction kept 9 bases outside the gene matches. In DNA form, the CDR3 reads TGTGCCAGCACCTTCGGACAGGGTGGTTCCTACGAGCAGTACTTC. Protein sequence: CASTFGQGGSYEQYF.

The chain joins TRBV7-2 to TRBJ2-5, with 7 bases lining up with TRBD2. V was pared by 1 base and J by 5 bases, with 16 bases of the junction left unmatched. CDR1 is SGHTA and CDR2 is FQGNSA in the germline V gene. There are 18 residues in the CDR3. For the CDR3, the DNA is TGTGCCAGCAGCTTAGACGGGGGGAAGACAGTCGGAGGGGAGACCCAGTACTTC. It translates to CASSLDGGKTVGGETQYF.

The CDR3 DNA reads as TGCGCCAGCAGCCAAGAACCCCGAGGGCCTTGGGGCGAGCAGTACTTC. Its protein is CASSQEPRGPWGEQYF. V and J are TRBV4-1 and TRBJ2-7, with a possible D match to TRBD2 (5 bases). The germline gives CDR1 MGHRA, CDR2 YSYEKL. Deletions cut 0 bases from V and 6 bases from J, with 18 bases between. This CDR3 has 16 residues.

The DNA for the CDR3 is TGCGCCAGCACCGGACTAGCGCAGACAGATACGCAGTATTTT. Protein: CASTGLAQTDTQYF. The chain has TRBV10-1 and TRBJ2-3, with 9 bases matching TRBD2. The CDR3 length is 14 residues. Germline CDR1 is WNHNN and CDR2 is SYGVQD (reference sequence). V lost 7 bases and J lost 3; bases outside the gene matches: 5.

The V gene is TRBV18, the J gene TRBJ2-1; 11 bases line up with TRBD1. V shed 3 bases, J shed 7 bases, and the junction held 5 bases outside the gene matches. CDR3 size: 15 residues. CDR1 is KGHSH and CDR2 is LQKENI in the germline V gene. The CDR3 region is CASSPRTGGWNEQFF. In DNA form, the CDR3 reads TGTGCCAGCTCACCCCGGACAGGGGGCTGGAATGAGCAGTTCTTC.

The chain combines TRBV3-1 (or the pseudogene TRBV3-2) with TRBJ2-1, with 10 bases lining up with TRBD2. The germline gives CDR1 LGHDT, CDR2 YNNKEL (reference sequence). The length of the CDR3 is 18 residues. V gave up 1 base and J gave up 3 bases; unmatched junction bases: 9. The CDR3 reads CASSQARPSGSGYNEQFF. The CDR3 bases are TGTGCCAGCAGCCAAGCTCGTCCTAGCGGGAGTGGCTACAATGAGCAGTTCTTC.